This is a list of T cell receptor beta chains from one sample in a study of neurological immune-mediated disorders. TCRdb recomputed calls from the 5' RACE reads with MiXCR, one row per CDR3 protein. The repertoire has 25,000 to 30,000 distinct CDR3 sequences, about 15% of them found once; the top ten carry around 4.9%. The sequencing sample was made of CD4+ T cells from blood. The receptors stem from a female donor with HTLV-1-associated myelopathy (HAM/TSP). The CDR3 runs from the conserved cysteine through the conserved F or W. Each record gives: J gene, CDR3 length, D gene, V gene, clone size, CDR3 DNA, CDR3 protein. A D gene is named only where the DNA matches it firmly. Some rows have no size entry. The others give once, few or many, or a class for an expanded clone.

TRBJ1-2 | 14 | TRBD1 | TRBV20-1 | many | TGCAGTGCCGGACAGGGTGTACCTAACTATGGCTACACCTTC | CSAGQGVPNYGYTF
TRBJ2-5 | 21 | - | TRBV29-1 | - | - | CSVAQGNNSPLHFGNQETQYF
TRBJ2-7 | 13 | - | TRBV11-3 | many | TGTGCCAGCAGCCTTACAGGTGCGGACGAGCAGTACTTC | CASSLTGADEQYF
TRBJ2-7 | 14 | - | TRBV10-3 | few | TGTGCCATCAGTGTGGGCCCCAACTCCTACGAGCAGTACTTC | CAISVGPNSYEQYF
TRBJ1-1 | 16 | TRBD1 | TRBV7-9 | many | TGTGCCAGCAGGACCGGGACAGGGCACATGAACACTGAAGCTTTCTTT | CASRTGTGHMNTEAFF
TRBJ2-3 | 13 | - | TRBV7-2 | - | TGTGCCAGCAGCCCAGAGGGGGGAGATACGCAGTATTTT | CASSPEGGDTQYF
TRBJ2-1 | 15 | TRBD2 | TRBV6-5 | many | TGTGCCAGCAGTTACGTCGGGGACTACAACAATGAGCAGTTCTTC | CASSYVGDYNNEQFF
TRBJ2-7 | 13 | TRBD1 | TRBV3-1 | many | TGTGCCAGCAGCCTACCGACAGGGAACGAGCAGTACTTC | CASSLPTGNEQYF
TRBJ1-1 | 11 | - | TRBV30 | - | TGTGCCTGGGGTTTAAACACTGAAGCTTTCTTT | CAWGLNTEAFF
TRBJ2-3 | 13 | - | TRBV20-1 | many | TGCAGTGCCACAGGCCTGGGGATCGATACGCAGTATTTT | CSATGLGIDTQYF
TRBJ2-2 | 14 | - | TRBV5-1 | many | TGCGCCAGCAGAAAAGGGACACCCACCGGGGAGCTGTTTTTT | CASRKGTPTGELFF